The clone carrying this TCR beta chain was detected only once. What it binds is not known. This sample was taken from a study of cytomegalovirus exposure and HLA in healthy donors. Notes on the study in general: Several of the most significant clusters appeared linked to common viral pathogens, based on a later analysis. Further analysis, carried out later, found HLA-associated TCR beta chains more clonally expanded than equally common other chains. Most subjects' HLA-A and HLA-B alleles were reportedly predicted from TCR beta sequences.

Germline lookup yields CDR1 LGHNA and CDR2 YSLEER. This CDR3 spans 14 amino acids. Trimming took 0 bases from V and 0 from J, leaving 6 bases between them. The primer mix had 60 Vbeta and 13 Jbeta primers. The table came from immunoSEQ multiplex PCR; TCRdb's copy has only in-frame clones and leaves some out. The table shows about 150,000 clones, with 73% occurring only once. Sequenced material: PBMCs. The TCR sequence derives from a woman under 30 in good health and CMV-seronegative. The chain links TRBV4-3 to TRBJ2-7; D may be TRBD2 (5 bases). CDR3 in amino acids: CASSQEADSYEQYF. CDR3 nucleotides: TGCGCCAGCAGCCAAGAAGCGGACTCCTACGAGCAGTACTTC.